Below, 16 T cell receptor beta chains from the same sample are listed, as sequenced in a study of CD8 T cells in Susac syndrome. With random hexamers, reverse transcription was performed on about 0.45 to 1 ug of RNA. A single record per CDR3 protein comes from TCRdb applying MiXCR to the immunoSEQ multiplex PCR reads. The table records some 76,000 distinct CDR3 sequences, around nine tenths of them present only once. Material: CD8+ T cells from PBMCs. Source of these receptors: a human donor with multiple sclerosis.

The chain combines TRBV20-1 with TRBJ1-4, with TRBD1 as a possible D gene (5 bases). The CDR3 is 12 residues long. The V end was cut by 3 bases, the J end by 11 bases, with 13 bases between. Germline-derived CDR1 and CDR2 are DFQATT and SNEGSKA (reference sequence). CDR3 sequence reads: CSARRDHQKLFF. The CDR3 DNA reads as TGCAGTGCTAGGAGGGACCACCAGAAACTGTTTTTT.

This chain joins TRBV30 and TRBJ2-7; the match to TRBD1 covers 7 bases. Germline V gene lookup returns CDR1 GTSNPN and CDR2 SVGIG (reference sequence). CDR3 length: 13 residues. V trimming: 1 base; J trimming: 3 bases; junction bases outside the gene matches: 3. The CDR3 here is CAWSDDRVYEQYF. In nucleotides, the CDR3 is TGTGCCTGGAGTGACGACAGGGTCTACGAGCAGTACTTC.

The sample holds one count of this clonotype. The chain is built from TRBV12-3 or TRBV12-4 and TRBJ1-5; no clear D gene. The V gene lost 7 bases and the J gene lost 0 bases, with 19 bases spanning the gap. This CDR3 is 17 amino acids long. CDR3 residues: CASTLGGSSISNQPQHF. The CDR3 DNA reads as TGTGCCAGCACCTTGGGTGGCAGCTCTATTAGCAATCAGCCCCAGCATTTT.

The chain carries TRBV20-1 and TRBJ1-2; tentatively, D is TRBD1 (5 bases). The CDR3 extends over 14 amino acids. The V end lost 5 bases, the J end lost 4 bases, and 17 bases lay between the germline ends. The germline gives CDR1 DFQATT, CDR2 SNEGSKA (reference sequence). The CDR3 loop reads CSAPPQGESYGYTF. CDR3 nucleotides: TGCAGTGCTCCGCCTCAAGGGGAATCCTATGGCTACACCTTC.

The CDR3 nucleotides read TGTGCCAGCAGCTCCCTGGGACAACGGGAGGACAATGAGCAGTTCTTC. As protein: CASSSLGQREDNEQFF. The chain is built from TRBV12-3 or TRBV12-4 and TRBJ2-1; D is perhaps TRBD2 (7 bases). This CDR3 comprises 16 residues. Trimming took 6 bases from V and 5 from J, leaving 20 bases between them.

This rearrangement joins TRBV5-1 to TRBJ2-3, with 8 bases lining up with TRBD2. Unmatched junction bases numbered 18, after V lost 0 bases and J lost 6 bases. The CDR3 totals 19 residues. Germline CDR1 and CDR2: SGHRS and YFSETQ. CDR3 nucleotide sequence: TGCGCCAGCAGCTTGGTTGGGACTAGACAAATCTTCGCGGGGGATACGCAGTATTTT. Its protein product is CASSLVGTRQIFAGDTQYF.

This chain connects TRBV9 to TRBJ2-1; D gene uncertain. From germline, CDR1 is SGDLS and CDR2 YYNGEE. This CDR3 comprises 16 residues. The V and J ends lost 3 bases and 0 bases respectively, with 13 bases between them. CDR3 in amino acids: CASSASSLSSYNEQFF. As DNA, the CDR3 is TGTGCCAGCAGCGCCTCCAGCCTGAGCTCCTACAATGAGCAGTTCTTC.

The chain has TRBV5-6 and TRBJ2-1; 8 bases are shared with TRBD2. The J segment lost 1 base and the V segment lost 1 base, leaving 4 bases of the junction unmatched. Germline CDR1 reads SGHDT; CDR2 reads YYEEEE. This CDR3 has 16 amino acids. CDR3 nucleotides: TGTGCCAGCAGCTTGAGTGGACTAGCATCCTACAATGAGCAGTTCTTC. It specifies CASSLSGLASYNEQFF.

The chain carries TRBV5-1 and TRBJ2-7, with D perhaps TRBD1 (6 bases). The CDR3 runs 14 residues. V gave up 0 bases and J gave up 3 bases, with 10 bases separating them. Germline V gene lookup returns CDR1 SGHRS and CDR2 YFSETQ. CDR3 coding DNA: TGCGCCAGCAGCTTGGATGGGGGCTACTACGAGCAGTACTTC. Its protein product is CASSLDGGYYEQYF.

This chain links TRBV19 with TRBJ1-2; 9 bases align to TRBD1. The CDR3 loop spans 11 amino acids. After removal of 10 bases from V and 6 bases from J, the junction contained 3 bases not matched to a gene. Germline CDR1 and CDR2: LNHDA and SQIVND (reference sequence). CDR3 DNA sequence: TGTGCCACATGGACAGGGGATGGCTACACCTTC. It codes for CATWTGDGYTF.

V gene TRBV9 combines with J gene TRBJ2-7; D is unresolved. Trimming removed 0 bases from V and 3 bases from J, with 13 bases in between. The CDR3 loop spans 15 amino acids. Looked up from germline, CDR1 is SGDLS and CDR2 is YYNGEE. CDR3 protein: CASSVGAGLVYEQYF. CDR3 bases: TGTGCCAGCAGCGTAGGGGCAGGCCTAGTCTACGAGCAGTACTTC. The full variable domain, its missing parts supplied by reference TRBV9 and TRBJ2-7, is DSGVTQTPKHLITATGQRVTLRCSPRSGDLSVYWYQQSLDQGLQFLIQYYNGEERAKGNILERFSAQQFPDLHSELNLSSLELGDSALYFCASSVGAGLVYEQYFGPGTRLTVT.

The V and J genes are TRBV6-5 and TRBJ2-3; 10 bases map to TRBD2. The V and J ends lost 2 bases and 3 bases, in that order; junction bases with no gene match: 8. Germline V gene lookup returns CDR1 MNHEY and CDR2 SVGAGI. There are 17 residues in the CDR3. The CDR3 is CASSYGPTSGLTDTQYF. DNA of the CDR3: TGTGCCAGCAGTTACGGGCCGACTAGCGGGTTGACAGATACGCAGTATTTT.

CDR3 coding DNA: TGCGCCAGCAGCCATGCACCGGGACTGGCTAGCACAGATACGCAGTATTTT. Residues: CASSHAPGLASTDTQYF. This chain joins TRBV4-1 and TRBJ2-3, with a tentative D call TRBD2 (6 bases). CDR1 is MGHRA, CDR2 YSYEKL, per germline. Trimming took 3 bases from V and 0 from J, leaving 16 bases between them. The CDR3 contains 17 residues.

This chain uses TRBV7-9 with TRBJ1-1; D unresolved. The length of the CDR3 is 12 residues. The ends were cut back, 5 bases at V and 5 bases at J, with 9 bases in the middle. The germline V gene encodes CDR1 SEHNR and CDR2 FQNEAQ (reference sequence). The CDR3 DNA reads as TGTGCCAGCAGCAGGGTTAAGACTGAAGCTTTCTTT. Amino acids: CASSRVKTEAFF. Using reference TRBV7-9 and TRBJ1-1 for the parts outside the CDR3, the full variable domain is DTGVSQNPRHKITKRGQNVTFRCDPISEHNRLYWYRQTLGQGPEFLTYFQNEAQLEKSRLLSDRFSAERPKGSFSTLEIQRTEQGDSAMYLCASSRVKTEAFFGQGTRLTVV.

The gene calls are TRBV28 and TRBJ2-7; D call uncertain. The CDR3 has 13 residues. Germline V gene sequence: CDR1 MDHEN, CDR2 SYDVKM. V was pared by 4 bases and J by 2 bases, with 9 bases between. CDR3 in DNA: TGTGCCAGCAGTTCCCCGGGCCCCTACGAGCAGTACTTC. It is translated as CASSSPGPYEQYF. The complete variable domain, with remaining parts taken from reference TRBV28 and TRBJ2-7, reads DVKVTQSSRYLVKRTGEKVFLECVQDMDHENMFWYRQDPGLGLRLIYFSYDVKMKEKGDIPEGYSVSREKKERFSLILESASTNQTSMYLCASSSPGPYEQYFGPGTRLTVT.

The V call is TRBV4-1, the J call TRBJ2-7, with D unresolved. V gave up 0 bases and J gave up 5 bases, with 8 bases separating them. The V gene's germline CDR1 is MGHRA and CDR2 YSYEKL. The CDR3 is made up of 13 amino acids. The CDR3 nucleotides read TGCGCCAGCAGCCAAGATTCGGTCCACGAGCAGTACTTC. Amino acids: CASSQDSVHEQYF.